The rows below give T cell receptor beta chains drawn from one sample of a study of T cell repertoires in cytomegalovirus infection. TCRdb re-analysed the reads in MiXCR, keeping a single row per CDR3 protein. The repertoire holds 250,000 to 300,000 distinct CDR3 sequences, 12% to 15% seen once, with 8.5% to 9% in the top ten. The sequenced material came from PBMCs. Receptor source: a human donor in good health (CMV status not recorded). Some clones in this sample may be carry-over from other donors' samples. Each CDR3 is given with its conserved first and last residue. A D gene is named only where the DNA matches it firmly. Some rows mark clone size as missing; the rest say once, few, many or name a class of expanded clone.

TRBD2	many	TRBV29-1	TRBJ2-1	TGCAGCGTTGAATCCGGGACTACGCCGGCTGAGCAGTTCTTC	CSVESGTTPAEQFF
TRBD1	many	TRBV28	TRBJ2-7	TGTGCCAGCAGTTTTAGGGACAGGGTTCGCGAGCAGTACTTC	CASSFRDRVREQYF
TRBD1	NA	TRBV19	TRBJ2-1	TGTGCCAGTAGTATGAGTAGGACAGGGAGATACAATGAGCAGTTCTTC	CASSMSRTGRYNEQFF
TRBD2	many	TRBV28	TRBJ2-2	TGTGCCAGCACAAGGCTAGCGGGAGTCACCGGGGAGCTGTTTTTT	CASTRLAGVTGELFF
TRBD1	NA	TRBV27	TRBJ2-7	TGTGCCAGCAGTTCCCGGGACAGGTACGAGCAGTACTTC	CASSSRDRYEQYF
NA	few	TRBV9	TRBJ2-3	TGTGCCAGCAGCGTAGCTCCGACACCGACAAGTGGAGATACGCAGTATTTT	CASSVAPTPTSGDTQYF
TRBD2	NA	TRBV6-4	TRBJ2-3	TGTGCCAGCAGTGAGAGGACTAGCGGGGGGTCAGATACGCAGTATTTT	CASSERTSGGSDTQYF
NA	many	TRBV20-1	TRBJ2-3	TGCAGTGCTAGAGCCAACGGCGAGGTTACGCAGTATTTT	CSARANGEVTQYF
NA	few	TRBV10-2	TRBJ2-2	TGCGCCAGCAGTGGAACTTTAAAGCTGTTTTTT	CASSGTLKLFF
TRBD1	NA	TRBV6-2/TRBV6-3	TRBJ1-1	TGTGCCAGCACCTGGGACAGGTTGTCTCCTGAAGCTTTCTTT	CASTWDRLSPEAFF
NA	NA	TRBV7-3	TRBJ2-1	TGTGCCAGCAGCCTCACCGGGATCGGTGGGAATGAGCAGTTCTTC	CASSLTGIGGNEQFF
NA	few	TRBV7-3	TRBJ2-3	TGTGCCAGCAGCTTTACCAACAAGGGTACGCAGTATTTT	CASSFTNKGTQYF
TRBD1	many	TRBV20-1	TRBJ1-1	TGCAGTGCTAGCACAGGGGACGCCCACACTGAAGCTTTCTTT	CSASTGDAHTEAFF
TRBD1	NA	TRBV10-3	TRBJ2-2	TGTGCCATCAAGAGGGGGACAGGGGACACCGGGGAGCTGTTTTTT	CAIKRGTGDTGELFF
TRBD1	few	TRBV4-2	TRBJ2-1	TGTGCCAGCAGCCTCGGACAGGAGAGCTACAATGAGCAGTTCTTC	CASSLGQESYNEQFF
NA	many	TRBV7-6	TRBJ2-3	TGTGCCAGCAGCTCAAGACAACCTAGCACAGATACGCAGTATTTT	CASSSRQPSTDTQYF